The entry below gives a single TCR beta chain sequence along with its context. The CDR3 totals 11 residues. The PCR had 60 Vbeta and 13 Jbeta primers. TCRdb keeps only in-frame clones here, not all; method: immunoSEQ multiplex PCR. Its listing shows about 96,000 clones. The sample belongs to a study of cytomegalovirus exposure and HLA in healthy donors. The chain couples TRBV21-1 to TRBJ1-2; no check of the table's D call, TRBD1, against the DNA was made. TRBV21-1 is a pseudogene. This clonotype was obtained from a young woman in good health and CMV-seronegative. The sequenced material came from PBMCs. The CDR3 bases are TGTGCCAGCCCCTCAAGGGGCGGCTACACCTTC. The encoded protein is CASPSRGGYTF.